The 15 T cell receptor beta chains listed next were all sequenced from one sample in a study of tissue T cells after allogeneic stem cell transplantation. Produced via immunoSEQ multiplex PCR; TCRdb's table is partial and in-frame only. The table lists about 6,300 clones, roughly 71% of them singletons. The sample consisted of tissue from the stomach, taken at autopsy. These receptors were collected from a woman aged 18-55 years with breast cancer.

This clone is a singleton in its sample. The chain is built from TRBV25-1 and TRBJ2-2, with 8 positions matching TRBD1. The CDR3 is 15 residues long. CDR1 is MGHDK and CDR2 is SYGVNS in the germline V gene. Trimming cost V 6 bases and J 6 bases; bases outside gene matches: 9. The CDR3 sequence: CASSPLDRAAGELFF. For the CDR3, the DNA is TGTGCCAGCAGCCCCCTGGACAGGGCGGCCGGGGAGCTGTTTTTT.

The DNA of the CDR3 is TGTGCCAGCAGCTTATCGTTGGGTGATGGCTACACCTTC. Translating it yields CASSLSLGDGYTF. The chain has TRBV7-3 and TRBJ1-2; D not resolved. CDR3 length equals 13 residues. Germline loops: CDR1 SGHTA, CDR2 FQGTGA. Trimming cost V 2 bases and J 6 bases, with 10 bases left between them. The variable domain in full, with the rest retrieved from reference TRBV7-3 and TRBJ1-2, is GAGVSQTPSNKVTEKGKYVELRCDPISGHTALYWYRQSLGQGPEFLIYFQGTGAADDSGLPNDRFFAVRPEGSVSTLKIQRTERGDSAVYLCASSLSLGDGYTFGSGTRLTVV.

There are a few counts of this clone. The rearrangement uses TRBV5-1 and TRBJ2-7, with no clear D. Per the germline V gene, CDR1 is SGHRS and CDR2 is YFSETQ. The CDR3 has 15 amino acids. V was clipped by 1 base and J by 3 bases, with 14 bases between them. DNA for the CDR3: TGCGCCAGCAGCTTGCTCCCGCCGGGTGGCTACGAGCAGTACTTC. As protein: CASSLLPPGGYEQYF.

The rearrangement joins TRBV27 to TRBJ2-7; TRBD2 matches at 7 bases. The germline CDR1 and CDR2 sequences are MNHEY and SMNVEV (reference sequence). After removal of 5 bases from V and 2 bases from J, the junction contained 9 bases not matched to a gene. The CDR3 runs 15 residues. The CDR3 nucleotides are TGTGCCAGCAGTGTCTATCTAGCGGCGCCCTACGAGCAGTACTTC. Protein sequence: CASSVYLAAPYEQYF.

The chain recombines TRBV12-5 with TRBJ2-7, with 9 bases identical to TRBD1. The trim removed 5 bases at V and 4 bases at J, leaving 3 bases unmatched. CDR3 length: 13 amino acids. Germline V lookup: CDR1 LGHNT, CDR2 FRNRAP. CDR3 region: CASGMDRGYEQYF. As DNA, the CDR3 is TGTGCTAGTGGTATGGACAGGGGTTACGAGCAGTACTTC.

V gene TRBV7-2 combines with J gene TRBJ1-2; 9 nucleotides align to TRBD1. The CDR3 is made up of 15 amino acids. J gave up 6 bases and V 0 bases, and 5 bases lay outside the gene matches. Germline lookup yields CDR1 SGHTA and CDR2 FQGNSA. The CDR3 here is CASSLAGQGIDGYTF. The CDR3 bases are TGTGCCAGCAGCTTAGCTGGACAGGGGATTGATGGCTACACCTTC. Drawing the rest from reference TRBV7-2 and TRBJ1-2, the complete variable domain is GAGVSQSPSNKVTEKGKDVELRCDPISGHTALYWYRQSLGQGLEFLIYFQGNSAPDKSGLPSDRFSAERTGGSVSTLTIQRTQQEDSAVYLCASSLAGQGIDGYTFGSGTRLTVV.

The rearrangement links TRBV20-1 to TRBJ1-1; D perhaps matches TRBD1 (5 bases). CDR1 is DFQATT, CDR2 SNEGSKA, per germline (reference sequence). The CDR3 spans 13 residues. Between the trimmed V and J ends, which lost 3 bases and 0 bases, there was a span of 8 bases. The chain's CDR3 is CSASLGVNTEAFF. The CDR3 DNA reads TGCAGTGCTAGTTTAGGGGTGAACACTGAAGCTTTCTTT.

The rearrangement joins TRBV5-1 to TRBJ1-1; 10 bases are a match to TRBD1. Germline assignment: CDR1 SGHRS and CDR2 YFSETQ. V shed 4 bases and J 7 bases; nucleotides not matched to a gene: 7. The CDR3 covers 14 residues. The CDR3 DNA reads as TGCGCCAGCAGCCGGGACAGGGGAGGTATTGAAGCTTTCTTT. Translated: CASSRDRGGIEAFF.

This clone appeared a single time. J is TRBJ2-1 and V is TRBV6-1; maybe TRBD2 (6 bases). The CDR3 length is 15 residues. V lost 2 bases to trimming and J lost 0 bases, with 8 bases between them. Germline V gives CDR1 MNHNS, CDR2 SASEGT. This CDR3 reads CASSEIGGSYNEQFF. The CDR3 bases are TGTGCCAGCAGTGAAATCGGGGGCTCCTACAATGAGCAGTTCTTC.

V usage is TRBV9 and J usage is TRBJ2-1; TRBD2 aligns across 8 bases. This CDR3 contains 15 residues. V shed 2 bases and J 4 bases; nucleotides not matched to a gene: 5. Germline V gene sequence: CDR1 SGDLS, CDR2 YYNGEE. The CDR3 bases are TGTGCCAGCAGCGTCGGCGGGGGGAGATACAATGAGCAGTTCTTC. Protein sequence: CASSVGGGRYNEQFF. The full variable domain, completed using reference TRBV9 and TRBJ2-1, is DSGVTQTPKHLITATGQRVTLRCSPRSGDLSVYWYQQSLDQGLQFLIQYYNGEERAKGNILERFSAQQFPDLHSELNLSSLELGDSALYFCASSVGGGRYNEQFFGPGTRLTVL.

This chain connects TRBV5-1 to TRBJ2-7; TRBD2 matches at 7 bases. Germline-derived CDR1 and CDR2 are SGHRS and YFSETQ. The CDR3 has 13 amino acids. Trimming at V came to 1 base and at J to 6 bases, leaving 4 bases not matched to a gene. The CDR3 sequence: CASSLTGGSEQYF. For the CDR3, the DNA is TGCGCCAGCAGCTTGACGGGGGGAAGCGAGCAGTACTTC.

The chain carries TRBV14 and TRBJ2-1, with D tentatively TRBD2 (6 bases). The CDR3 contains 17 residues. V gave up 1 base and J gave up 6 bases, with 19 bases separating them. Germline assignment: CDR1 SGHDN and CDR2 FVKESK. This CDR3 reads CASSQGLPASAANEQFF. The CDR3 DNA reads TGTGCCAGCAGCCAAGGCCTGCCGGCTAGCGCTGCCAATGAGCAGTTCTTC. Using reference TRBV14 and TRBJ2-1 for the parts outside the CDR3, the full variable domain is EAGVTQFPSHSVIEKGQTVTLRCDPISGHDNLYWYRRVMGKEIKFLLHFVKESKQDESGMPNNRFLAERTGGTYSTLKVQPAELEDSGVYFCASSQGLPASAANEQFFGPGTRLTVL.

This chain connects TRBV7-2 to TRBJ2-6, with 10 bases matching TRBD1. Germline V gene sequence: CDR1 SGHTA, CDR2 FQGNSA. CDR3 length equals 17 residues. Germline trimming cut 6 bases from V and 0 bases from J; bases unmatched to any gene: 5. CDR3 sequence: CASRNDRGRSGANVLTF. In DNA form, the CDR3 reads TGTGCCAGCAGGAATGACAGGGGGCGCTCTGGGGCCAACGTCCTGACTTTC. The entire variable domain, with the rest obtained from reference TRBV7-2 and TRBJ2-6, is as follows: GAGVSQSPSNKVTEKGKDVELRCDPISGHTALYWYRQSLGQGLEFLIYFQGNSAPDKSGLPSDRFSAERTGGSVSTLTIQRTQQEDSAVYLCASRNDRGRSGANVLTFGAGSRLTVL.

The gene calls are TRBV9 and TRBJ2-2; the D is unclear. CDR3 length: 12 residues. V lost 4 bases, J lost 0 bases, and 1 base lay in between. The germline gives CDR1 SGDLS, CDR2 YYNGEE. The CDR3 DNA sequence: TGTGCCAGCAGCACGAACACCGGGGAGCTGTTTTTT. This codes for CASSTNTGELFF.

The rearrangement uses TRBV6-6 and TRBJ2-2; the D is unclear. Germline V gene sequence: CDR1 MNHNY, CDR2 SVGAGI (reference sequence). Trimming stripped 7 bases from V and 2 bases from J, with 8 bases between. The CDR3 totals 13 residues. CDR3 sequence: CASKQSNTGELFF. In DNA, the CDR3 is TGTGCCAGCAAGCAGTCCAACACCGGGGAGCTGTTTTTT.